These T cell receptor beta chains were read from a single sample in a study of PD-1 blockade in classical Hodgkin lymphoma. TCRdb's table, derived via immunoSEQ multiplex PCR, lists solely in-frame clones and lacks some. This sample carries approximately 52,000 clones, around two thirds of them seen once, and the ten largest clones take about 15%. Sequenced here: peripheral blood mononuclear cells (PBMCs), sampled before the second cycle of nivolumab. The receptor set was obtained from a human donor with classical Hodgkin lymphoma. CDR3s include the opening cysteine and the closing phenylalanine or tryptophan. A D gene is named only where the DNA matches it firmly. Clone size is stated in some rows and not others, as once, few, many or a class when expanded.

d_call	clone_size	v_call	j_call	cdr3_aa	cdr3_nt
NA	NA	TRBV18	TRBJ1-5	CASSPRPDSNQPQHF	TGTGCCAGCTCACCCCGGCCTGATAGCAATCAGCCCCAGCATTTT
NA	many	TRBV30	TRBJ1-1	CAWSLGTLSNTEAFF	TGTGCCTGGAGTCTAGGAACACTCTCCAACACTGAAGCTTTCTTT
NA	NA	TRBV7-3	TRBJ2-1	CASSLIRSRSLFF	TGTGCCAGCAGCTTAATTAGGTCTAGATCGTTGTTCTTC
NA	NA	TRBV9	TRBJ2-2	CASSVSTGLNTGELFF	TGTGCCAGCAGCGTATCGACAGGACTGAACACCGGGGAGCTGTTTTTT
NA	NA	TRBV5-5	TRBJ1-5	CASSLLPGNENQPQHF	TGTGCCAGCAGCTTGCTCCCAGGGAATGAAAATCAGCCCCAGCATTTT
NA	NA	TRBV2	TRBJ2-7	CASSEVGGTFHEQYF	TGTGCCAGCAGTGAAGTAGGAGGGACTTTCCACGAGCAGTACTTC
NA	few	TRBV18	TRBJ2-2	CASSPMLGANTGELFF	TGTGCCAGCTCCCCTATGTTGGGGGCGAACACCGGGGAGCTGTTTTTT
NA	NA	TRBV27	TRBJ2-2	CASSLMGYNTGELFF	TGTGCCAGCAGTTTAATGGGGTATAACACCGGGGAGCTGTTTTTT
NA	few	TRBV30	TRBJ1-2	CAWSDGDIGGYTF	TGTGCCTGGAGTGACGGGGACATTGGGGGCTACACCTTC
NA	NA	TRBV6-5	TRBJ1-2	CASSVTRDYGYTF	TGTGCCAGCAGTGTTACCCGGGACTATGGCTACACCTTC
NA	NA	TRBV15	TRBJ2-7	CATSREGGSEQYF	TGTGCCACCAGCAGGGAAGGAGGGAGCGAGCAGTACTTC
NA	NA	TRBV5-5	TRBJ1-2	CASSFGGGEGYTF	TGTGCCAGCAGCTTTGGAGGTGGAGAGGGCTACACCTTC
TRBD2	NA	TRBV28	TRBJ2-1	CASSPPFRLAGAYNEQFF	TGTGCCAGCAGTCCTCCATTTAGACTAGCGGGGGCCTACAATGAGCAGTTCTTC
NA	NA	TRBV9	TRBJ2-3	CASSPRGPGTDTQYF	TGTGCCAGCAGCCCCAGAGGCCCAGGCACAGATACGCAGTATTTT
TRBD1	NA	TRBV6-5	TRBJ2-7	CASSDRGLGQYF	TGTGCCAGCAGCGACAGGGGATTAGGGCAGTACTTC
NA	NA	TRBV7-8	TRBJ2-7	CASSFRAVSYEQYF	TGTGCCAGCAGCTTTCGGGCGGTCTCCTACGAGCAGTACTTC
TRBD1	NA	TRBV7-9	TRBJ2-7	CASSSRTGGPYEQYF	TGTGCCAGCAGTTCTCGGACAGGGGGCCCCTACGAGCAGTACTTC
NA	NA	TRBV7-3	TRBJ2-3	CASSLKGTDTQYF	TGTGCCAGCAGCTTAAAGGGCACAGATACGCAGTATTTT
NA	once	TRBV21-1	TRBJ2-6	CASSKGQGCSGANVLTF	TGTGCCAGCAGCAAAGGTCAGGGATGCTCTGGGGCCAACGTCCTGACTTTC
NA	NA	TRBV28	TRBJ2-7	CASSSGSTGSYEQYF	TGTGCCAGCAGTTCCGGGTCCACTGGGAGCTACGAGCAGTACTTC
NA	NA	TRBV30	TRBJ2-1	CAWIGSRSSYNEQFF	TGTGCCTGGATTGGCAGCCGTAGCTCCTACAATGAGCAGTTCTTC
TRBD1	NA	TRBV30	TRBJ1-4	CAWSVLTGVNEKLFF	TGTGCCTGGAGTGTACTTACAGGGGTCAATGAAAAACTGTTTTTT
TRBD1	NA	TRBV5-1	TRBJ2-7	CASSLGTGVAYEQYF	TGCGCCAGCAGCTTGGGAACAGGGGTGGCCTACGAGCAGTACTTC
NA	NA	TRBV25-1	TRBJ1-2	CASSEATYGYTF	TGTGCCAGCAGTGAAGCCACCTATGGCTACACCTTC
TRBD2	NA	TRBV6-5	TRBJ2-2	CASSSSGSLAGELFF	TGTGCCAGCAGTTCTAGCGGGAGTCTGGCCGGGGAGCTGTTTTTT
NA	NA	TRBV5-1	TRBJ1-1	CASAISKVGWGLNTEAFF	TGCGCCAGCGCCATTTCCAAGGTTGGCTGGGGACTGAACACTGAAGCTTTCTTT
TRBD2	NA	TRBV19	TRBJ2-4	CASLGLAGEGAKNIQYF	TGTGCCAGCCTAGGACTAGCGGGAGAAGGGGCCAAAAACATTCAGTACTTC
NA	NA	TRBV2	TRBJ2-7	CASSSLGTSAPLLDEQYF	TGTGCCAGCAGTAGTCTTGGAACATCGGCTCCTTTACTCGACGAGCAGTACTTC
NA	few	TRBV5-1	TRBJ2-2	CASSPMTLLTNTGELFF	TGCGCCAGCAGCCCTATGACCCTACTCACAAACACCGGGGAGCTGTTTTTT
NA	NA	TRBV27	TRBJ1-5	CASSFGGQGNQPQHF	TGTGCCAGCAGTTTTGGTGGCCAAGGCAATCAGCCCCAGCATTTT
NA	NA	TRBV10-3	TRBJ1-1	CAISESVEGLMNTEAFF	TGTGCCATCAGTGAGTCGGTAGAGGGATTGATGAACACTGAAGCTTTCTTT
NA	NA	TRBV6-1	TRBJ2-6	CASSEVGDFGSGANVLTF	TGTGCCAGCAGTGAGGTGGGGGACTTTGGCTCTGGGGCCAACGTCCTGACTTTC
TRBD2	few	TRBV4-1	TRBJ2-3	CASSPTVTSGADTQYF	TGCGCCAGCAGCCCTACGGTCACTAGCGGGGCAGATACGCAGTATTTT
NA	few	TRBV28	TRBJ2-6	CASGGQGAGANVLTF	TGTGCCAGCGGGGGGCAGGGAGCAGGGGCCAACGTCCTGACTTTC
TRBD1	once	TRBV19	TRBJ2-2	CASSLGGTNTGELFF	TGTGCCAGTAGTCTAGGGGGCACGAACACCGGGGAGCTGTTTTTT
TRBD1	few	TRBV6-6	TRBJ1-2	CASSYTAGTGDGYTF	TGTGCCAGCAGTTACACGGCCGGGACAGGGGACGGCTACACCTTC
NA	NA	TRBV30	TRBJ2-6	CAWGNFAGANVLTF	TGTGCCTGGGGGAATTTCGCCGGGGCCAACGTCCTGACTTTC